This TCR beta chain is from a study of blood T cell repertoires in COVID-19. The table came from immunoSEQ multiplex PCR; TCRdb's copy has only in-frame clones and leaves some out. The table lists roughly 180,000 clones, about four fifths of them singletons. CDR3 length: 15 residues. Germline assignment: CDR1 LGHDT and CDR2 YNNKEL (reference sequence). V trimming: 4 bases; J trimming: 2 bases; junction bases outside the gene matches: 5. Participant ages covered roughly 18 to 89 years across around 22 US areas. Sequencing was done on a sample of PBMCs or T cells enriched from blood (not recorded which). The clonotype comes from a man aged 45-65 years who had recovered from COVID-19. The chain uses TRBV3-1 (or the pseudogene TRBV3-2) and TRBJ2-1, with 7 bases fitting TRBD2. CDR3 loop: CASSPSGNPYNEQFF. CDR3 bases: TGTGCCAGCAGCCCTAGCGGAAATCCCTACAATGAGCAGTTCTTC.